The count of the clone carrying this TCR beta chain is one. Its target is not known. The CDR3 runs to 14 residues. Trimming removed 2 bases at V and 8 bases at J, with 15 bases between. Germline CDR1 and CDR2: ENHRY and SYGVKD. Donors likely had unrecorded immune exposures despite being nominally healthy when sampled. PCR involved 60 Vbeta and 13 Jbeta primers. Original processing methods: Unique TCR beta chains numbered around 80 million in a later analysis, with roughly 11 million shared. TCRdb's table, derived via immunoSEQ multiplex PCR, lists solely in-frame clones and lacks some. The DNA was the basis for D and trimming; V, J and clone size are from that table. This sample has 95,000 to 100,000 clones; 65% to 85% occur once, and the top ten carry more than 9%. The sample comes from a study of cytomegalovirus exposure and HLA in healthy donors. General study findings and limits: A later analysis reported that several of the most significant clusters appeared to be linked to common viral pathogens, among them Epstein-Barr virus. In a later analysis, the majority of CMV-associated beta chains seemingly showed HLA restriction.

The receptor was derived from a man aged 45-65 years in good health and CMV-seronegative. Sequenced sample: PBMCs. The chain is built from TRBV10-3 and TRBJ1-2; maybe TRBD1 (5 bases). The CDR3: CAISEGGETRGYTF. The CDR3 DNA is TGTGCCATCAGTGAGGGAGGGGAGACTAGGGGCTACACCTTC.